These 5 T cell receptor beta chains were all obtained from the same sample, sequenced in a study of blood T cell repertoires in COVID-19. Assay: immunoSEQ multiplex PCR; the TCRdb copy retains only in-frame clones and omits some. The sample lists 120,000 or so clones; about 77% were seen once. Sequencing was carried out using peripheral blood. All receptors come from a human donor in a cohort sampled during active COVID-19.

The chain is built from TRBV7-3 and TRBJ1-1; D might be TRBD1 (5 bases). V lost 2 bases and J lost 2, with 6 bases in between. The CDR3 is made up of 13 amino acids. Per germline, CDR1 SGHTA and CDR2 FQGTGA. Written as DNA, the CDR3 is TGTGCCAGCAGCTTAGACAGAAACACTGAAGCTTTCTTT. Residues: CASSLDRNTEAFF.

The J gene is TRBJ2-4, the V gene TRBV7-2; TRBD2 might be the D (6 bases). V gave up 5 bases and J gave up 5 bases, with 16 bases separating them. The CDR3 runs to 15 residues. The germline V gene encodes CDR1 SGHTA and CDR2 FQGNSA. The CDR3 is CASSPRLVGQNIQYF. In DNA, the CDR3 is TGTGCCAGCAGCCCACGACTAGTTGGGCAAAACATTCAGTACTTC.

This chain joins TRBV27 and TRBJ2-3; maybe TRBD1 (6 bases). Per the germline V gene, CDR1 is MNHEY and CDR2 is SMNVEV (reference sequence). Trimming took off 6 bases at V and 11 bases at J, with 27 bases between the two ends. The CDR3 is 16 residues long. The CDR3 region is CASRPFRVRDRLGQYF. The CDR3 DNA is TGTGCCAGCAGACCTTTTAGGGTCCGTGACAGGTTAGGGCAGTATTTT.

The V gene is TRBV7-2, the J gene TRBJ2-5; no reliable D call. V lost 5 bases and J lost 0, with 7 bases in between. The CDR3 sequence is 13 residues long. CDR1 SGHTA and CDR2 FQGNSA come from the germline V gene. This chain's CDR3 is CASSLFNQETQYF. CDR3 coding DNA: TGTGCCAGCAGCCTCTTTAACCAAGAGACCCAGTACTTC.

The chain joins TRBV4-3 to TRBJ1-3, with TRBD1 matching 9 bases. This CDR3 has 15 amino acids. V shed 4 bases, J shed 6 bases, and the junction held 7 bases outside the gene matches. CDR1 is LGHNA, CDR2 YSLEER, per germline. Written as DNA, the CDR3 is TGCGCCAGCAGCCCCCGGGGACAGGGTGTAAACACCATATATTTT. Protein sequence: CASSPRGQGVNTIYF.